This passage covers 3 T cell receptor beta chains from one sample sequenced in a study of T cells in Graves' hyperthyroidism and ophthalmopathy. What was amplified from RNA transcripts were TCR beta CDR3 regions. HTBI primers were the set used in a first-round RT-PCR of the TCR CDR3. TCRdb reanalysed the multiplex PCR reads using MiXCR and keeps one entry per CDR3 protein. The data contain about 500,000 distinct CDR3 sequences, roughly an eighth of them singletons. Sequencing used blood. The receptors here all came from a young woman with Graves' hyperthyroidism.

This clonotype was counted many times. V gene TRBV3-1 combines with J gene TRBJ1-5, with D possibly being TRBD1 (6 bases). V lost 4 bases and J lost 0, with 16 bases in between. The CDR3 runs 17 residues. Germline V lookup: CDR1 LGHDT, CDR2 YNNKEL (reference sequence). CDR3 sequence (DNA): TGTGCCAGCAGCCCTTCTGACAGGCGGTATAGCAATCAGCCCCAGCATTTT. As protein: CASSPSDRRYSNQPQHF.

This clonotype turned up a few times. The rearrangement links TRBV15 to TRBJ2-1, with 11 bases aligning to TRBD2. CDR1 and CDR2 (germline): LNHNV, YYDKDF (reference sequence). CDR3 size: 18 residues. J lost 5 bases, V lost 4 bases, and 13 bases had no gene match. DNA of the CDR3: TGTGCCACCAGCAAAACTAGCGGGAGCGTTTTGGGGAACAATGAGCAGTTCTTC. Translated: CATSKTSGSVLGNNEQFF.

The CDR3 DNA is TGTGCCAGCAGCAGGGGACTCCACAATGAGCAGTTCTTC. It codes for CASSRGLHNEQFF. The chain combines TRBV5-8 with TRBJ2-1; TRBD2 is a possible D gene (6 bases). This CDR3 is built from 13 residues. Germline V lookup: CDR1 SGHTS, CDR2 YDEGEE. V was cut by 4 bases and J by 5 bases, with 10 bases left in between.